The next 17 T cell receptor beta chains were all read from a single sample in a study of T cell repertoires in cytomegalovirus infection. No antigen has been assigned to these receptors. TCRdb itself ran the reads through MiXCR, one entry per CDR3 protein. The sample carries around 570,000 distinct CDR3 sequences, around 40% recorded once. Here the sequenced sample was cultured PBMCs, taken from culture after CMV antigen stimulation. All receptors come from a human donor in good health (CMV status not recorded). Some clones in this sample may be carry-over from other donors' samples.

This clonotype was seen more than once but under ten times. V and J are TRBV4-3 and TRBJ2-5, with TRBD1 as a possible D gene (7 bases). V lost 0 bases and J lost 4, with 12 bases in between. Germline V gene sequence: CDR1 LGHNA, CDR2 YSLEER. The CDR3 spans 15 residues. The CDR3 spells CASSQDRGVGETQYF. The CDR3 nucleotides are TGCGCCAGCAGCCAAGACAGGGGGGTGGGAGAGACCCAGTACTTC.

The rearrangement joins TRBV5-6 to TRBJ2-1; the match to TRBD1 covers 7 bases. Germline CDR1 is SGHDT and CDR2 is YYEEEE. The CDR3 runs to 13 residues. The ends lost 0 bases at V and 13 bases at J; junction bases unmatched: 7. The CDR3 region is CASSLGEQGTQFF. In DNA form, the CDR3 reads TGTGCCAGCAGCTTGGGTGAACAGGGGACCCAGTTCTTC.

This chain joins TRBV7-6 and TRBJ1-2; a weak D match, TRBD1 (5 bases). V lost 5 bases to trimming and J lost 3 bases, with 10 bases between them. The CDR3 has 13 amino acids. The germline gives CDR1 SGHVS, CDR2 FNYEAQ. The CDR3 spells CASSLDRYYGYTF. The DNA for the CDR3 is TGTGCCAGCAGCCTCGACAGATACTATGGCTACACCTTC.

V usage is TRBV7-2 and J usage is TRBJ2-7, with D perhaps matching TRBD2 (5 bases). Trimming took off 5 bases at V and 2 bases at J, with 16 bases between the two ends. The CDR3 is 15 amino acids. Germline CDR1 and CDR2: SGHTA and FQGNSA. The CDR3 sequence is CASSPRGSSPYEQYF. CDR3 DNA: TGTGCCAGCAGCCCCCGCGGGTCCTCCCCCTACGAGCAGTACTTC.

V gene TRBV7-6 combines with J gene TRBJ1-5; unclear D gene. This CDR3 is built from 12 residues. Germline loops: CDR1 SGHVS, CDR2 FNYEAQ. V dropped 1 base and J dropped 9 bases, with 7 bases sitting between them. CDR3 loop: CASSLGSGPQHF. The DNA of the CDR3 is TGTGCCAGCAGCTTAGGGTCCGGGCCCCAGCATTTT. Filled out from reference TRBV7-6 and TRBJ1-5, the complete variable domain reads GAGVSQSPRYKVTKRGQDVALRCDPISGHVSLYWYRQALGQGPEFLTYFNYEAQQDKSGLPNDRFSAERPEGSISTLTIQRTEQRDSAMYRCASSLGSGPQHFGDGTRLSIL.

The CDR3 sequence is CASSEDRYTDTQYF. In DNA, the CDR3 is TGTGCCAGCAGTGAGGACAGATACACAGATACGCAGTATTTT. V usage is TRBV2 and J usage is TRBJ2-3, with a weak D call TRBD1 (6 bases). Looked up from germline, CDR1 is SNHLY and CDR2 is FYNNEI. CDR3 length: 14 amino acids. Deletions cut 3 bases from V and 2 bases from J, with 9 bases between.

The rearrangement joins TRBV7-2 to TRBJ1-1; the D is unclear. This CDR3 has 15 amino acids. V was clipped by 2 bases and J by 1 base, with 11 bases between them. Germline V lookup: CDR1 SGHTA, CDR2 FQGNSA. The CDR3 nucleotides are TGTGCCAGCAGCTTATGGGTCGGGCAGAACACTGAAGCTTTCTTT. Protein product: CASSLWVGQNTEAFF.

There are many counts of this clonotype. The gene calls are TRBV7-2 and TRBJ2-1, with D tentatively TRBD1 or TRBD2 (5 bases each). Germline loops: CDR1 SGHTA, CDR2 FQGNSA. V lost 2 bases and J lost 7, with 15 bases in between. The CDR3 covers 15 residues. CDR3: CASSLRGPANNEQFF. The DNA of the CDR3 is TGTGCCAGCAGCTTACGGGGCCCTGCAAATAATGAGCAGTTCTTC.

The rearrangement uses TRBV6-6 and TRBJ2-1; D is unresolved. The CDR3 contains 11 residues. From germline, CDR1 is MNHNY and CDR2 SVGAGI (reference sequence). CDR3 DNA: TGTGAGTATCCGCCCTACAATGAGCAGTTCTTC. Residues: CEYPPYNEQFF.

The chain has TRBV27 and TRBJ1-5; weak D call: TRBD1 (5 bases). V was cut by 6 bases and J by 9 bases, with 12 bases left in between. The germline V gene has CDR1 MNHEY and CDR2 SMNVEV (reference sequence). CDR3 length: 12 amino acids. Here the CDR3 DNA reads TGTGCCAGCAGGTCGGGCGGGGGGCCCCAGCATTTT. Amino acid sequence: CASRSGGGPQHF.

This chain connects TRBV20-1 to TRBJ2-3, with D hard to call. V lost 3 bases and J lost 5, with 6 bases in between. Germline-derived CDR1 and CDR2 are DFQATT and SNEGSKA (reference sequence). This CDR3 has 11 amino acids. Here the CDR3 reads CSARIGDTQYF. In DNA form, the CDR3 reads TGCAGTGCTAGGATTGGAGATACGCAGTATTTT.

This clonotype appeared a few times. This sequence joins TRBV7-8 and TRBJ2-7; 8 nucleotides agree with TRBD2. Germline-derived CDR1 and CDR2 are SGHVS and FQNEAQ. The CDR3 loop spans 12 amino acids. Trimming took 0 bases from V and 12 from J; bases not matched to a gene: 4. The CDR3 coding sequence is TGTGCCAGCAGCTTAGCCGGGGGGGGCGGGTACTTC. As protein: CASSLAGGGGYF.

This chain's CDR3 is CASSLGFAALRRETQYF. DNA of the CDR3: TGTGCCAGCAGCTTAGGCTTCGCGGCACTTAGGAGGGAGACCCAGTACTTC. The chain has TRBV7-2 and TRBJ2-5; perhaps TRBD2 as D (5 bases). Trimming left V 1 base short and J 5 bases short, with 20 bases between. Germline CDR1 and CDR2: SGHTA and FQGNSA. The length of the CDR3 is 17 residues. Full variable domain (outside the CDR3, taken from reference TRBV7-2 and TRBJ2-5): GAGVSQSPSNKVTEKGKDVELRCDPISGHTALYWYRQSLGQGLEFLIYFQGNSAPDKSGLPSDRFSAERTGGSVSTLTIQRTQQEDSAVYLCASSLGFAALRRETQYFGPGTRLLVL.

The chain combines TRBV7-2 with TRBJ2-3, with D uncertain. V lost 5 bases to trimming and J lost 0 bases, with 9 bases between them. CDR1 is SGHTA, CDR2 FQGNSA, per germline. The CDR3 totals 14 residues. The CDR3 DNA reads TGTGCCAGCAGCGATCGCTGGAGCACAGATACGCAGTATTTT. This sequence encodes CASSDRWSTDTQYF.

This chain joins TRBV7-4 and TRBJ2-7, with TRBD1 matching over 7 bases. Germline assignment: CDR1 SGHVT and CDR2 SQSDAQ. Unmatched junction bases numbered 8, after V lost 1 base and J lost 5 bases. The CDR3 extends over 15 amino acids. CDR3 in amino acids: CASSLGQGEYDEQYF. CDR3 nucleotides: TGTGCCAGCAGCTTAGGCCAGGGGGAATATGACGAGCAGTACTTC.

The chain couples TRBV6-6 to TRBJ2-3; no firm D call. The CDR3 is 16 amino acids. The germline V gene has CDR1 MNHNY and CDR2 SVGAGI (reference sequence). V lost 7 bases to trimming and J lost 2 bases, with 19 bases between them. The CDR3 coding sequence is TGTGCCAGCAAAATGGTCCAGGACGCATACACAGATACGCAGTATTTT. Translated: CASKMVQDAYTDTQYF.

This clonotype was seen a few times. The chain's CDR3 is CASAKQGVYNQPQHF. In nucleotides, the CDR3 is TGTGCTAGTGCCAAACAGGGGGTTTACAATCAGCCCCAGCATTTT. This rearrangement joins TRBV12-5 to TRBJ1-5; 8 nucleotides line up with TRBD1. The CDR3 runs to 15 residues. V lost 7 bases and J lost 3; bases outside the gene matches: 8. Germline V gene data show CDR1 as LGHNT and CDR2 as FRNRAP.